The sequence of this T cell receptor (beta chain) was determined in a study of OX40 agonist ivuxolimab in advanced cancers. Here immunoSEQ multiplex PCR was the method, and the copy in TCRdb shows in-frame clones only, minus some. The sample holds tens of thousands of clones; about nine tenths are singletons and the top ten take about 1.7%. The CDR3 has 12 amino acids. Trimming pared 3 bases from V and 4 bases from J, leaving 10 bases between. Germline assignment: CDR1 GTSNPN and CDR2 SVGIG (reference sequence). The V call is TRBV30, the J call TRBJ2-7; D is unresolved. The TCR sequence derives from an adult with an advanced solid tumor such as melanoma, head and neck, liver or kidney cancer. Material: CD4+ or CD8+ T cells sorted from blood, obtained in a trial of the OX40 agonist ivuxolimab. CDR3 bases: TGTGCCTGGAGAGCTGGAAATTACGAGCAGTACTTC. Translation: CAWRAGNYEQYF.